Below, 25 T cell receptor beta chains from the same sample are listed, as sequenced in a study of breast tumors, draining lymph nodes, adjacent tissues. Via MiXCR, TCRdb re-called the multiplex PCR reads, giving one row per CDR3 protein. This sample has 26,000 or so distinct CDR3 sequences; around 23% occur once, and the top ten carry about 13%. Sample: breast tumor tissue. Receptors were obtained from a female donor with breast cancer. Some clones in this sample may be carry-over from other donors' samples.

This clonotype was counted at least ten times. V gene TRBV15 combines with J gene TRBJ2-3; D is unclear. Trimming stripped 2 bases from V and 2 bases from J, with 14 bases between. The CDR3 extends over 16 amino acids. Per germline, CDR1 LNHNV and CDR2 YYDKDF (reference sequence). The CDR3 loop reads CATSRPAAENTDTQYF. DNA for the CDR3: TGTGCCACCAGCAGACCCGCGGCAGAGAACACAGATACGCAGTATTTT.

This clonotype is labeled as medium-sized. The chain is built from TRBV12-3 or TRBV12-4 and TRBJ2-1; D not resolved. The CDR3 runs 13 residues. V was trimmed by 2 bases and J by 7 bases, leaving 9 bases between them. Written as DNA, the CDR3 is TGTGCCAGCAGTTTAAGTGAAGCAAATGAGCAGTTCTTC. Protein: CASSLSEANEQFF.

The chain couples TRBV19 to TRBJ1-5, with D unclear. This CDR3 spans 15 amino acids. The V end lost 6 bases, the J end lost 2 bases, and 14 bases lay between the germline ends. Germline CDR1 LNHDA, CDR2 SQIVND (reference sequence). The CDR3 DNA follows: TGTGCCAGTAGGGGAACAGTCTATGGCAATCAGCCCCAGCATTTT. Translation: CASRGTVYGNQPQHF.

This clonotype was recorded many times. The chain has TRBV28 and TRBJ2-7; 10 bases fit TRBD2. Germline values: CDR1 MDHEN, CDR2 SYDVKM. Unmatched junction bases numbered 7, after V lost 3 bases and J lost 2 bases. The CDR3 covers 16 residues. CDR3 nucleotide sequence: TGTGCCAGCAGTTTTGGGCCTAGCGGGAGCACCTACGAGCAGTACTTC. This sequence encodes CASSFGPSGSTYEQYF.

V is TRBV7-8 and J is TRBJ1-4, with D hard to call. The CDR3 spans 16 residues. The V end was cut by 5 bases, the J end by 1 base, with 14 bases between. CDR1 SGHVS and CDR2 FQNEAQ come from the germline V gene. Here the CDR3 reads CASSLTYPLTNEKLFF. The CDR3 DNA reads TGTGCCAGCAGCCTAACTTACCCGCTAACTAATGAAAAACTGTTTTTT. Full variable domain (remainder filled in from reference TRBV7-8 and TRBJ1-4): GAGVSQSPRYKVAKRGQDVALRCDPISGHVSLFWYQQALGQGPEFLTYFQNEAQLDKSGLPSDRFFAERPEGSVSTLKIQRTQQEDSAVYLCASSLTYPLTNEKLFFGSGTQLSVL.

V and J are TRBV20-1 and TRBJ1-6; D unclear. V was cut by 1 base and J by 0 bases, with 7 bases left in between. In germline, CDR1 is DFQATT, CDR2 SNEGSKA (reference sequence). The CDR3 loop spans 15 amino acids. This CDR3 reads CSARVPGSYNSPLHF. The DNA for the CDR3 is TGCAGTGCTAGAGTCCCCGGCTCCTATAATTCACCCCTCCACTTT.

The table lists this clonotype with many counts. V usage is TRBV5-1 and J usage is TRBJ2-2, with a possible D match to TRBD2 (5 bases). Germline loops: CDR1 SGHRS, CDR2 YFSETQ. Trimming shortened V by 6 bases and J by 3 bases, and 9 bases separated the two germline ends. CDR3 length: 13 amino acids. Here the CDR3 reads CASNPRDTGELFF. The CDR3 coding sequence is TGCGCCAGCAATCCGAGGGACACCGGGGAGCTGTTTTTT.

This clonotype occurred many times. The rearrangement uses TRBV13 and TRBJ2-7; the match to TRBD1 covers 12 bases. Germline CDR1 reads PRHDT; CDR2 reads FYEKMQ (reference sequence). The ends lost 5 bases at V and 5 bases at J; junction bases unmatched: 10. There are 16 residues in the CDR3. CDR3 in amino acids: CASSATGTGGYHEQYF. CDR3 sequence (DNA): TGTGCCAGCAGCGCAACCGGGACAGGGGGCTATCACGAGCAGTACTTC.

V gene TRBV5-1 combines with J gene TRBJ1-1, with D unresolved. Germline values: CDR1 SGHRS, CDR2 YFSETQ. This CDR3 is built from 14 residues. Between the trimmed V and J ends, which lost 0 bases and 0 bases, there was a span of 6 bases. The chain's CDR3 is CASSLVSVNTEAFF. Written as DNA, the CDR3 is TGCGCCAGCAGCTTGGTTTCCGTGAACACTGAAGCTTTCTTT.

Many counts were recorded for this clonotype. J is TRBJ2-3 and V is TRBV10-3, with TRBD1 matching over 8 bases. The CDR3 is 15 amino acids. Trimming took 10 bases from V and 6 from J; bases not matched to a gene: 15. Germline V gives CDR1 ENHRY, CDR2 SYGVKD. The CDR3 bases are TGTGCCACGTCCCGGGACAGGAACAGGGGGGATACGCAGTATTTT. Translating it yields CATSRDRNRGDTQYF.

Ten or more counts support this clonotype. V is TRBV12-5 and J is TRBJ1-4; possible D gene TRBD1, 6 bases. CDR1 LGHNT and CDR2 FRNRAP come from the germline V gene. V was pared by 3 bases and J by 7 bases, with 12 bases between. The CDR3 covers 14 residues. CDR3 sequence reads: CASGFEGGSEKLFF. The CDR3 coding sequence is TGTGCTAGTGGTTTCGAGGGGGGAAGTGAAAAACTGTTTTTT.

There are many counts of this clonotype. V is TRBV7-8 and J is TRBJ2-7; a weak D match, TRBD2 (6 bases). From germline, CDR1 is SGHVS and CDR2 FQNEAQ. The V gene lost 5 bases and the J gene lost 2 bases, with 16 bases spanning the gap. There are 15 residues in the CDR3. For the CDR3, the DNA is TGTGCCAGCAGCCCCCAAGCCCGGGGGACCTACGAGCAGTACTTC. Translation gives CASSPQARGTYEQYF.

There are many counts of this clonotype. V and J are TRBV2 and TRBJ2-1; 10 bases map to TRBD2. The CDR3 spans 15 residues. V lost 4 bases, J lost 6 bases, and 6 bases stayed unmatched. Per the germline V gene, CDR1 is SNHLY and CDR2 is FYNNEI. The CDR3: CASSGEREGGNEQFF. The DNA of the CDR3 is TGTGCCAGCAGTGGTGAGCGGGAGGGTGGCAATGAGCAGTTCTTC.

V gene TRBV9 combines with J gene TRBJ1-2; 10 nucleotides line up with TRBD1. In germline, CDR1 is SGDLS, CDR2 YYNGEE. CDR3 length: 13 residues. J lost 7 bases, V lost 4 bases, and 4 bases had no gene match. The CDR3 region is CASSRGTGVGYTF. CDR3 DNA sequence: TGTGCCAGCAGCCGAGGGACAGGGGTTGGCTACACCTTC.

This clonotype occurred many times. The genes are TRBV6-5 and TRBJ1-4; D remains unclear. Germline V gives CDR1 MNHEY, CDR2 SVGAGI. The CDR3 runs 16 residues. The germline V and J ends were trimmed by 1 base and 3 bases, with 12 bases remaining between them. CDR3 residues: CASSYFGQASNEKLFF. Here the CDR3 DNA reads TGTGCCAGCAGTTACTTCGGGCAGGCATCTAATGAAAAACTGTTTTTT.

For this clonotype: A much larger clonotype is one base distant, so this may be a read error. The final CDR3 position lacks the conserved phenylalanine or tryptophan, pointing to a likely read error. The chain links TRBV28 to TRBJ1-6; D is uncertain. This CDR3 region has 14 residues. Germline CDR1 reads MDHEN; CDR2 reads SYDVKM. Trimming stripped 4 bases from V and 7 bases from J, with 11 bases between. The CDR3 nucleotides are TGTGCCAGCAGTTCCACCGGGCTAAATTCACCCCTCCACTCT. This gives the protein CASSSTGLNSPLHS.

This clonotype has ten or more counts. The chain links TRBV5-1 to TRBJ1-2; 8 bases line up with TRBD1. The trim removed 0 bases at V and 4 bases at J, leaving 11 bases unmatched. CDR3 length: 17 residues. Germline CDR1 and CDR2: SGHRS and YFSETQ. The CDR3 coding sequence is TGCGCCAGCAGCTTGGCTACCGGGACAGGAAAGGCCTATGGCTACACCTTC. This translates into CASSLATGTGKAYGYTF.

This clonotype was observed at least ten times. The J gene is TRBJ2-3, the V gene TRBV24-1; no firm D call. The germline gives CDR1 KGHDR, CDR2 SFDVKD. The CDR3 length is 17 residues. Trimming removed 4 bases from V and 5 bases from J, with 21 bases in between. The chain's CDR3 is CATSDPGLPANRDTQYF. CDR3 coding DNA: TGTGCCACCAGTGACCCTGGCCTCCCTGCAAATAGAGATACGCAGTATTTT.

This clonotype was counted ten times or more. The chain recombines TRBV20-1 with TRBJ2-1, with TRBD2 matching 12 bases. Unmatched junction bases numbered 5, after V lost 1 base and J lost 4 bases. CDR1 and CDR2 from the germline V gene are DFQATT and SNEGSKA (reference sequence). The CDR3 totals 16 residues. CDR3 DNA: TGCAGTGCTAGAGCCCGGACTAGCGGGACTTACAATGAGCAGTTCTTC. Its translation: CSARARTSGTYNEQFF.

Ten or more counts support this clonotype. A read error may produce the germline difference seen at one junction end. This chain connects TRBV12-3 or TRBV12-4 to TRBJ2-3, with D possibly being TRBD1 or TRBD2 (5 bases each). This CDR3 contains 12 residues. The CDR3 loop reads CASSLGRGQRDF. Written as DNA, the CDR3 is TGTGCCAGCAGTTTAGGTCGGGGCCAGAGGGATTTT.

This clonotype was detected ten times or more. V is TRBV19 and J is TRBJ2-7; 12 bases are a match to TRBD1. The CDR3 is 15 amino acids. J gave up 7 bases and V 7 bases, and 11 bases lay outside the gene matches. Germline V CDR1 and CDR2: LNHDA, SQIVND (reference sequence). This CDR3 reads CASTSSGTGGKEQYF. The DNA of the CDR3 is TGTGCCAGTACCAGTTCCGGGACAGGGGGCAAAGAGCAGTACTTC.

For this clonotype: A read error is possible here, since a much larger clone lies one base away. Without the conserved terminal phenylalanine or tryptophan, this CDR3 likely stems from a read error. The V call is TRBV28, the J call TRBJ2-3, with no clear D. CDR3 size: 13 residues. V lost 5 bases and J lost 3, with 9 bases in between. CDR1 is MDHEN, CDR2 SYDVKM, per germline. DNA for the CDR3: TGTGCCAGCAGTATATCCGGGACAGATACGCAGTATTTA. Protein product: CASSISGTDTQYL.

This clonotype was detected many times. The genes are TRBV12-3 or TRBV12-4 and TRBJ2-1, with D possibly matching TRBD1 (6 bases). CDR3 size: 14 residues. With 6 bases removed from V and 4 bases from J, the gap between germline ends came to 13 bases. Here the CDR3 reads CASSRARGYNEQFF. CDR3 nucleotides: TGTGCCAGCAGCCGGGCCAGGGGTTACAATGAGCAGTTCTTC.

This clonotype was observed at least ten times. The CDR3 sequence is CSARIGGPETQYF. The CDR3 DNA is TGCAGTGCTAGAATAGGGGGCCCAGAGACCCAGTACTTC. This chain uses TRBV20-1 with TRBJ2-5, with TRBD1 matching 7 bases. Germline CDR1 and CDR2: DFQATT and SNEGSKA (reference sequence). The V gene end was trimmed by 2 bases and the J gene end by 4 bases; junction bases not matched to a gene: 4. The CDR3 is 13 amino acids.

The table lists this clonotype with many counts. The CDR3 DNA is TGTGCCAGCAGCCGGACTAGCGGGAGTGGGACCGGGGAGCTGTTTTTT. It specifies CASSRTSGSGTGELFF. The chain links TRBV3-1 to TRBJ2-2; 13 positions agree with TRBD2. The V gene's germline CDR1 is LGHDT and CDR2 YNNKEL (reference sequence). The V gene end was trimmed by 4 bases and the J gene end by 5 bases; junction bases not matched to a gene: 4. The CDR3 is 16 residues long.